This TCR beta chain appears in the sequencing data of a study of blood T cell repertoires in COVID-19. Study background: The United States, Italy and Spain provided the acute and convalescent COVID-19 samples. T cells, B-cell-depleted T cells, or PBMCs supplied cDNA or gDNA.

Germline loops: CDR1 LGHDT, CDR2 YNNKEL (reference sequence). With 4 bases clipped from V and 7 bases from J, the junction kept 6 bases outside the gene matches. CDR3 size: 14 residues. Per the study methods: Quantification of nucleated cells was approximated via reference gene primer amplification. TCRdb keeps only in-frame clones here, not all; method: immunoSEQ multiplex PCR. The V and J calls and clone size were taken over from that table, and D and trimming were inferred from the DNA. Of under 300,000 clones in the sample, more than 80% were seen once. This sequence originates from a woman in her twenties or thirties with active or convalescent COVID-19. Sequences were obtained from peripheral blood. The chain joins TRBV3-1 (or the pseudogene TRBV3-2) to TRBJ1-5; TRBD1 agrees at 8 bases. The CDR3 protein is CASSPRGPRQPQHF. The CDR3 DNA is TGTGCCAGCAGCCCCAGGGGGCCAAGGCAGCCCCAGCATTTT.